These 13 T cell receptor beta chains came from one sample sequenced in a study of regulatory T cells in long-lasting Graves disease. This sample's time point: newly diagnosed GD, antithyroid drugs for less than 3 months. Preparation of the TCR library used RNA extracted from PBMCs. Arm-PCR of CDR3 regions with iRepertoire HTBI primers generated TCR beta libraries. TCRdb reprocessed the multiplex PCR reads via MiXCR and lists one record per CDR3 protein. The sample carries over 450,000 distinct CDR3 sequences, more than 10% recorded once. This sample also belongs to another study, concerning T cells in Graves' hyperthyroidism and ophthalmopathy.

The sample consisted of peripheral blood mononuclear cells (PBMCs), taken at new diagnosis, from a patient treated with antithyroid drugs. These TCRs come from a woman in her 30s with Graves disease.

This clonotype was observed many times. CDR3 region: CASSLSGLKIAGANVLTF. In nucleotides, the CDR3 is TGTGCCAGCAGTTTATCGGGGTTGAAAATTGCTGGGGCCAACGTCCTGACTTTC. This sequence joins TRBV27 and TRBJ2-6; D gene uncertain. CDR3 size: 18 residues. The ends were cut back, 0 bases at V and 2 bases at J, with 14 bases in the middle. Per the germline V gene, CDR1 is MNHEY and CDR2 is SMNVEV (reference sequence).

The table lists this clonotype with a few counts. The chain is built from TRBV4-3 and TRBJ1-4, with a possible D match to TRBD1 (6 bases). V lost 0 bases and J 8 bases, leaving 16 bases between the germline ends. Looked up from germline, CDR1 is LGHNA and CDR2 is YSLEER. CDR3 length: 16 residues. The CDR3 loop is CASSQDGIGGREKLFF. The CDR3 nucleotides are TGCGCCAGCAGCCAAGACGGCATTGGGGGCCGAGAAAAACTGTTTTTT.

This clonotype was seen many times. The J gene is TRBJ1-1, the V gene TRBV7-9; TRBD1 might be the D (6 bases). The CDR3 is 16 amino acids. The germline V and J ends were trimmed by 5 bases and 3 bases, with 19 bases remaining between them. Germline values: CDR1 SEHNR, CDR2 FQNEAQ (reference sequence). Written as DNA, the CDR3 is TGTGCCAGCAGCCTCAACCCCCCAGGGGAGGACACTGAAGCTTTCTTT. Translation gives CASSLNPPGEDTEAFF.

Concerning this clonotype: This clone may be a read error of a much larger clone one base away. The V gene is TRBV15, the J gene TRBJ2-5; 15 bases are shared with TRBD2. J gave up 0 bases and V 6 bases, and 8 bases lay outside the gene matches. The CDR3 consists of 18 residues. Germline V CDR1 and CDR2: LNHNV, YYDKDF (reference sequence). The CDR3 region is CATRGTSGRSVHQETQYF. The CDR3 DNA reads TGTGCCACCAGAGGGACTAGCGGGAGGAGTGTGCACCAAGAGACCCAGTACTTC.

This clonotype showed up many times. The chain couples TRBV19 to TRBJ2-1, with 11 nucleotides matching TRBD2. The CDR3 runs 16 residues. With V trimmed by 4 bases and J by 3 bases, 5 bases remained unmatched. Germline-derived CDR1 and CDR2 are LNHDA and SQIVND (reference sequence). The CDR3 nucleotides are TGTGCCAGTAGTAAACTCACTAGCGGGAGCTACAATGAGCAGTTCTTC. It yields the protein CASSKLTSGSYNEQFF.

This clonotype has more than one count but fewer than ten. The chain recombines TRBV28 with TRBJ1-2; possible D gene TRBD1, 5 bases. Germline loops: CDR1 MDHEN, CDR2 SYDVKM. CDR3 size: 12 residues. V lost 9 bases, J lost 0 bases, and 8 bases lay in between. The CDR3: CASQGANYGYTF. For the CDR3, the DNA is TGTGCCAGTCAGGGAGCTAACTATGGCTACACCTTC.

This clonotype was found many times. CDR3 DNA sequence: TGTGCCAGCAGTTTAACAGGAGCCTATGGCTACACCTTC. It translates to CASSLTGAYGYTF. V and J are TRBV27 and TRBJ1-2, with D maybe TRBD1 (5 bases). With 2 bases removed from V and 4 bases from J, the gap between germline ends came to 8 bases. Germline-derived CDR1 and CDR2 are MNHEY and SMNVEV (reference sequence). This CDR3 has 13 amino acids.

This clonotype showed up many times. The J gene is TRBJ2-3, the V gene TRBV27; 7 bases are a match to TRBD2. This CDR3 region has 15 residues. V shed 3 bases and J 0 bases; nucleotides not matched to a gene: 3. Germline CDR1 is MNHEY and CDR2 is SMNVEV (reference sequence). CDR3 in DNA: TGTGCCAGCAGTTTCCGGGGGGTTAGCACAGATACGCAGTATTTT. The encoded protein is CASSFRGVSTDTQYF.

A few counts support this clonotype. The gene calls are TRBV4-3 and TRBJ2-7, with 8 nucleotides matching TRBD2. V shed 4 bases and J 3 bases; nucleotides not matched to a gene: 8. This CDR3 has 15 amino acids. CDR1 LGHNA and CDR2 YSLEER come from the germline V gene. This CDR3 reads CASSPGVAGNYEQYF. CDR3 bases: TGCGCCAGCAGCCCCGGGGTAGCGGGAAACTACGAGCAGTACTTC.

This clonotype was seen at least ten times. The gene calls are TRBV2 and TRBJ2-7; 13 bases agree with TRBD2. Germline CDR1 is SNHLY and CDR2 is FYNNEI. CDR3 length: 15 residues. The ends lost 5 bases at V and 4 bases at J; junction bases unmatched: 5. CDR3 region: CASSLGTSGKYEQYF. The CDR3 nucleotides are TGTGCCAGCAGTTTAGGGACTAGCGGGAAATACGAGCAGTACTTC.

The table lists this clonotype with many counts. The chain has TRBV30 and TRBJ2-2; D unclear. The CDR3 consists of 14 residues. Germline loops: CDR1 GTSNPN, CDR2 SVGIG (reference sequence). With 5 bases removed from V and 2 bases from J, the gap between germline ends came to 12 bases. Written as DNA, the CDR3 is TGTGCCTGGGGCTGGTCCCGAAACACCGGGGAGCTGTTTTTT. Its translation is CAWGWSRNTGELFF.

This chain uses TRBV19 with TRBJ2-6, with D possibly TRBD1 on 5 matching bases. The germline gives CDR1 LNHDA, CDR2 SQIVND (reference sequence). This CDR3 region has 19 residues. Trimming took off 9 bases at V and 0 bases at J, with 24 bases between the two ends. In DNA form, the CDR3 reads TGTGCCAGCTCCTCAGGGCCAATTTCTAAAATCTCTGGGGCCAACGTCCTGACTTTC. This sequence encodes CASSSGPISKISGANVLTF. Full variable domain (rest looked up from reference TRBV19 and TRBJ2-6): DGGITQSPKYLFRKEGQNVTLSCEQNLNHDAMYWYRQDPGQGLRLIYYSQIVNDFQKGDIAEGYSVSREKKESFPLTVTSAQKNPTAFYLCASSSGPISKISGANVLTFGAGSRLTVL.

Many counts were recorded for this clonotype. The chain recombines TRBV10-3 with TRBJ1-2; D not certain. V lost 8 bases to trimming and J lost 0 bases, with 10 bases between them. CDR3 length: 13 amino acids. CDR1 is ENHRY, CDR2 SYGVKD, per germline. The CDR3 sequence is CAIVAETNYGYTF. Here the CDR3 DNA reads TGTGCCATCGTAGCGGAGACTAACTATGGCTACACCTTC.